This TCR beta chain is drawn from a study of lymphopenia after photon versus proton radiotherapy (dated by TCRdb to about 2019). As for the study more broadly: The study compared the immunological effects of photon versus proton radiation therapy in patients with gastrointestinal tumors who developed high-grade lymphopenia. The cohort comprised 20 patients with gastrointestinal tumors who received either photon or proton therapy and then developed lymphopenia. The goal of the study was to characterize the differences between the two radiation modalities in how they affect the immune system.

The study at large found these results: Across the cohort, among patients who died, a greater drop in TCR diversity after the nadir was inversely correlated with overall survival time. The survival association was assessed only in patients who died, and the authors presented better survival with proton therapy as a possibility rather than a demonstrated result. After the lymphocyte count nadir, oligoclonal expansion, especially of CD8+ Temra cells, was observed in photon-treated repertoires, and the drop in diversity was driven by this expansion. During treatment, patients who received proton therapy stayed relatively stable, whereas patients who received photon therapy lost naive T cells and TCR diversity and gained effector/memory populations.

The method was the immunoSEQ multiplex PCR assay. Deep sequencing of rearranged TCR beta loci, alongside multiparametric flow cytometry, was used to profile T cell repertoires. TCRdb obtained this table from immuneACCESS and retained in-frame rearrangements with V and J assigned. These tables miss some clones; where compared with another copy, unresolved V genes account for less than half of the shortfall, and the remainder is unexplained. The sample table holds around 20,000 clones, of which about nine tenths were seen once. The biggest ten clones account for roughly 10% of the sample. The germline V gene provides CDR1 MNHEY and CDR2 SVGAGI. A distance of 5 bases separates the germline ends of V and J, which lose 8 bases and 0 bases respectively. The CDR3 spans 11 residues, from the cysteine through the phenylalanine. Just CDR3 DNA is preserved here, 33 bases in frame from base 1. Note on this clone: The target of this receptor is not known. Nothing much larger sits one base from this clone, and base qualities are not available.

This receptor was taken from a man between 65 and 80 years old with pancreatic cancer. The chain was built from TRBV6-5 and TRBJ2-7, with an unclear D gene assignment. The specimen was peripheral blood, collected from a patient treated with proton-based radiotherapy. The nucleotide sequence is given as TGTGCCAGCGCAGACTCCTACGAGCAGTACTTC. It translates to CASADSYEQYF.